The clone carrying this T cell receptor beta chain was seen a few times. The record originates from a study of T cells after yellow fever vaccination. CDR1 is SEHNR, CDR2 FQNEAQ, per germline (reference sequence). This CDR3 contains 17 residues. Losses at the gene ends were 3 bases for V and 3 bases for J; bases not matched to a gene: 10. MiXCR was run by TCRdb on the 5' RACE reads, yielding one entry per CDR3 protein. The table shows approximately 510,000 distinct CDR3 sequences, with roughly 22% occurring only once. The rearrangement joins TRBV7-9 to TRBJ1-5, with 8 positions matching TRBD1. This receptor was taken from a man aged 18 to 30 who received the YFV17D yellow fever vaccine. Source: PBMCs, taken less than 25 days after the first yellow fever vaccination. CDR3 nucleotide sequence: TGTGCCAGCAGCTTTCTCAACCCGGACAGGGCCAATCAGCCCCAGCATTTT. This codes for CASSFLNPDRANQPQHF.